This TCR beta chain appears in the sequencing data of a study of blood T cell repertoires in COVID-19. Across the whole study: Some COVID-19 samples were acute and others convalescent; all came from the United States, Italy and Spain. PBMCs, B-cell-depleted T cells, or T cells provided the cDNA or gDNA that made up the material.

With 5 bases clipped from V and 4 bases from J, the junction kept 7 bases outside the gene matches. Looked up from germline, CDR1 is MNHEY and CDR2 is SMNVEV (reference sequence). This CDR3 contains 16 residues. Original processing methods: From reference gene primer amplification, estimates of nucleated cell counts were derived. Assay used: immunoSEQ multiplex PCR; TCRdb lists only in-frame clones, some missing. That table gives V, J and clone size, and the DNA gave D and trimming. The sample has tens of thousands of clones; about 76% are singletons. Sequencing input: peripheral blood. The origin of this receptor is a man older than 75 with acute or convalescent COVID-19. This sequence joins TRBV27 and TRBJ2-3, with 12 bases matching TRBD1. DNA for the CDR3: TGTGCCAGCAGTCCATCCGGGACAGGGGGCGCAGATACGCAGTATTTT. This sequence encodes CASSPSGTGGADTQYF.